What follows are 2 T cell receptor beta chains derived from one specimen sequenced in a study of identical twins. MiXCR was run by TCRdb on the 5' RACE reads, yielding one entry per CDR3 protein. Among around 480,000 distinct CDR3 sequences listed, 14% were seen once. These data were also reused for a study on yellow fever vaccine responses in identical twins.

The sequenced sample was CD4+ T cells sorted from blood. Source of these receptors: a woman between 18 and 29 years old in good health.

The chain is built from TRBV7-9 and TRBJ2-7; D is ambiguous. There are 14 residues in the CDR3. CDR1 is SEHNR and CDR2 is FQNEAQ in the germline V gene (reference sequence). With 5 bases removed from V and 0 bases from J, the gap between germline ends came to 11 bases. The CDR3 DNA is TGTGCCAGCAGCGCTGGGGATATCTCCTACGAGCAGTACTTC. This codes for CASSAGDISYEQYF.

The CDR3 is CASSPQGPPGELFF. In DNA, the CDR3 is TGTGCCAGCAGCCCCCAAGGCCCTCCCGGGGAGCTGTTTTTT. The chain employs TRBV5-8 and TRBJ2-2, with D unclear. V lost 4 bases and J 6 bases, leaving 13 bases between the germline ends. The V gene's germline CDR1 is SGHTS and CDR2 YDEGEE. This CDR3 contains 14 residues.